The 8 T cell receptor beta chains below all came from one sample that was sequenced in a study of quantifying T cell responses using KT2 cells. Study as a whole: TCR alpha and beta constant-region primers primed reverse transcription of RNA.

The cDNA 3' end received a ligated oligonucleotide with a UMI. First-round PCR used about 4 cycles and beta primers RC1.1 and RC1.2 covering TRBC1 and TRBC2. TCRdb re-called the UMI-ligation and nested PCR reads with MiXCR, one entry per CDR3 protein. The sample comprises tens of thousands of distinct CDR3 sequences, around 10% of which are singletons, and 10% rests with the top ten. Sequencing was carried out using PBMCs spiked with cells of the T cell clone KT2. These receptors were taken from a human donor.

The sample holds a few counts of this clonotype. The chain recombines TRBV27 with TRBJ1-6; perhaps TRBD1 as D (5 bases). Germline V CDR1 and CDR2: MNHEY, SMNVEV (reference sequence). The CDR3 runs to 17 residues. CDR3 nucleotide sequence: TGTGCTCGCCAGGGAGTCGGTTGGGTCGCGCATAATTCACCCCTCCACTTT. It specifies CARQGVGWVAHNSPLHF.

This chain joins TRBV6-1 and TRBJ2-2; no clear D gene. V dropped 4 bases and J dropped 5 bases, with 11 bases sitting between them. The germline gives CDR1 MNHNS, CDR2 SASEGT. CDR3 length: 14 amino acids. The chain's CDR3 is CASSVEVGTGELFF. The CDR3 coding sequence is TGTGCCAGCAGTGTCGAGGTTGGGACCGGGGAGCTGTTTTTT.

This clonotype occurred a few times. V and J are TRBV7-9 and TRBJ2-1, with TRBD1 identical over 9 bases. Germline CDR1 reads SEHNR; CDR2 reads FQNEAQ (reference sequence). Trimming cost V 5 bases and J 5 bases; bases outside gene matches: 4. CDR3 length: 14 residues. The CDR3 sequence: CASSTGTGNNEQFF. In DNA form, the CDR3 reads TGTGCCAGCAGCACCGGGACAGGGAACAATGAGCAGTTCTTC.

The chain links TRBV5-5 to TRBJ1-2; D remains ambiguous. V lost 2 bases and J 2 bases, leaving 10 bases between the germline ends. There are 14 residues in the CDR3. Germline loops: CDR1 SGHKS, CDR2 YYEKEE (reference sequence). The CDR3 region has the DNA TGTGCCAGCAGCTTCGGCCCGGGGAACTATGGCTACACCTTC. It codes for CASSFGPGNYGYTF.

The DNA for the CDR3 is TGTGCCAGCAGCCAAGTTGGTGAGACCCAGTACTTC. This encodes CASSQVGETQYF. This chain uses TRBV3-1 with TRBJ2-5; no reliable D call. Germline CDR1 reads LGHDT; CDR2 reads YNNKEL (reference sequence). The length of the CDR3 is 12 residues. Trimming pared 1 base from V and 5 bases from J, leaving 5 bases between.

This clonotype appeared a few times. The chain recombines TRBV2 with TRBJ1-1, with D maybe TRBD1 (5 bases). Trimming cost V 3 bases and J 5 bases, with 13 bases left between them. The CDR3 covers 14 residues. Per the germline V gene, CDR1 is SNHLY and CDR2 is FYNNEI. The chain's CDR3 is CASSDRGLVTEAFF. CDR3 bases: TGTGCCAGCAGTGATCGGGGGTTGGTTACTGAAGCTTTCTTT.

This chain joins TRBV9 and TRBJ1-1, with a weak D call TRBD1 (6 bases). Trimming shortened V by 0 bases and J by 4 bases, and 13 bases separated the two germline ends. The germline V gene has CDR1 SGDLS and CDR2 YYNGEE. This CDR3 has 15 residues. The CDR3 loop is CASSVAPAGATEAFF. The CDR3 nucleotides read TGTGCCAGCAGCGTAGCCCCTGCGGGGGCCACTGAAGCTTTCTTT.

This clonotype was counted only a few times. The chain employs TRBV7-2 and TRBJ1-4; no reliable D call. V lost 3 bases and J lost 0, with 5 bases in between. The CDR3 is made up of 14 amino acids. Germline V gene lookup returns CDR1 SGHTA and CDR2 FQGNSA. The CDR3 is CASSFSATNEKLFF. Written as DNA, the CDR3 is TGTGCCAGCAGCTTCTCGGCAACTAATGAAAAACTGTTTTTT.